The 23 T cell receptor beta chains reported below all come from one sample, sequenced in a study of identical twins. Each CDR3 protein gets one entry after TCRdb re-called the 5' RACE reads with MiXCR. The sample lists 420,000 or so distinct CDR3 sequences; approximately 17% were seen once. The sample comprised naive T cells sorted from blood. The receptors come from a man aged 50 to 59 in good health.

This clonotype was counted ten times or more. The chain couples TRBV6-2 or TRBV6-3 to TRBJ2-1, with D possibly being TRBD2 (5 bases). The CDR3 loop spans 12 amino acids. Germline CDR1 MNHEY, CDR2 SVGEGT. V was shortened by 7 bases and J by 8 bases, with 12 bases between the two germline ends. CDR3 sequence reads: CASTPGIDEQFF. CDR3 sequence (DNA): TGTGCCAGCACCCCCGGGATCGATGAGCAGTTCTTC.

This sequence joins TRBV12-3 or TRBV12-4 and TRBJ2-5, with 8 nucleotides matching TRBD2. V gave up 7 bases and J gave up 3 bases; unmatched junction bases: 4. CDR3 length: 13 residues. CDR3 nucleotide sequence: TGTGCCAGCAATAGCGGGGCAAAAGAGACCCAGTACTTC. Translation gives CASNSGAKETQYF.

V and J are TRBV20-1 and TRBJ1-6; D remains unclear. Deletions cut 6 bases from V and 5 bases from J, with 17 bases between. In germline, CDR1 is DFQATT, CDR2 SNEGSKA (reference sequence). The CDR3 has 15 residues. DNA for the CDR3: TGCAGTGCCCCCGGCCCCGCGACCAATAATTCACCCCTCCACTTT. It specifies CSAPGPATNNSPLHF.

This clonotype was observed at least ten times. The chain joins TRBV20-1 to TRBJ1-1; TRBD1 is a possible D gene (5 bases). Germline V gene sequence: CDR1 DFQATT, CDR2 SNEGSKA (reference sequence). This CDR3 is 12 amino acids long. Deletions cut 5 bases from V and 8 bases from J, with 15 bases between. CDR3 in DNA: TGCAGTGCTCCCGAGTCGGGGGGGGAAGCTTTCTTT. It yields the protein CSAPESGGEAFF.

The V and J genes are TRBV20-1 and TRBJ1-4, with 7 positions matching TRBD1. Germline V lookup: CDR1 DFQATT, CDR2 SNEGSKA (reference sequence). The CDR3 covers 14 residues. Germline trimming cut 6 bases from V and 0 bases from J; bases unmatched to any gene: 4. The CDR3 bases are TGCAGTGCAAGACAGGGAACAACTAATGAAAAACTGTTTTTT. It codes for CSARQGTTNEKLFF.

In this sample, this clonotype turned up once. The chain links TRBV6-1 to TRBJ2-1; unclear D gene. Germline V gene sequence: CDR1 MNHNS, CDR2 SASEGT. The CDR3 sequence is 14 residues long. The V end was cut by 1 base, the J end by 9 bases, with 13 bases between. This CDR3 reads CASSEVRVMGEQFF. CDR3 DNA: TGTGCCAGCAGTGAAGTTCGGGTTATGGGTGAGCAGTTCTTC.

The chain links TRBV5-1 to TRBJ2-5; either TRBD1 or TRBD2 may fit D (5 bases each). The CDR3 sequence is 15 residues long. With 4 bases removed from V and 4 bases from J, the gap between germline ends came to 17 bases. Germline V CDR1 and CDR2: SGHRS, YFSETQ. Here the CDR3 DNA reads TGCGCCAGCAGCACCGGGACCACCCTTGGAGAGACCCAGTACTTC. Translation gives CASSTGTTLGETQYF.

This clonotype has a count of ten or more. The chain carries TRBV4-3 and TRBJ2-1, with no clear D. From germline, CDR1 is LGHNA and CDR2 YSLEER. The CDR3 has 14 residues. Trimming removed 0 bases from V and 3 bases from J, with 6 bases in between. The DNA for the CDR3 is TGCGCCAGCAGCCAAGAGGGGAACTACAATGAGCAGTTCTTC. It encodes CASSQEGNYNEQFF.

The rearrangement joins TRBV7-2 to TRBJ2-7; D gene uncertain. Germline V gives CDR1 SGHTA, CDR2 FQGNSA. Trimming cost V 5 bases and J 0 bases, with 11 bases left between them. CDR3 length equals 14 residues. The CDR3 reads CASSPLVSSYEQYF. For the CDR3, the DNA is TGTGCCAGCAGCCCCTTGGTAAGCTCCTACGAGCAGTACTTC.

The V call is TRBV19, the J call TRBJ2-3; D is unclear. Germline assignment: CDR1 LNHDA and CDR2 SQIVND (reference sequence). Trimming removed 7 bases at V and 3 bases at J, with 11 bases between. The CDR3 is 13 residues long. CDR3: CASIGSGTDTQYF. In DNA, the CDR3 is TGTGCCAGTATCGGCTCGGGTACAGATACGCAGTATTTT.

The rearrangement links TRBV11-2 to TRBJ1-1; D is unclear. The germline V gene has CDR1 SGHAT and CDR2 FQNNGV. V gave up 4 bases and J gave up 6 bases, with 12 bases separating them. The CDR3 is made up of 13 amino acids. CDR3 sequence: CASSYYGGAEAFF. Here the CDR3 DNA reads TGTGCCAGCAGCTACTATGGAGGAGCTGAAGCTTTCTTT.

The sample holds many counts of this clonotype. The chain has TRBV29-1 and TRBJ1-2; TRBD1 matches 9 bases. From germline, CDR1 is SQVTM and CDR2 ANQGSEA. Trimming cost V 4 bases and J 4 bases; bases outside gene matches: 10. This CDR3 has 15 residues. The CDR3 DNA reads TGCAGCGTTGCCCGGGACAGGGTACTTGGCTATGGCTACACCTTC. Its protein product is CSVARDRVLGYGYTF.

The chain has TRBV7-2 and TRBJ2-7; 14 bases align to TRBD2. Germline trimming cut 0 bases from V and 3 bases from J; bases unmatched to any gene: 1. This CDR3 is built from 16 residues. The germline CDR1 and CDR2 sequences are SGHTA and FQGNSA. The CDR3 DNA is TGTGCCAGCAGCTTAGCGGGGACTAGCGGGGGCTACGAGCAGTACTTC. This translates into CASSLAGTSGGYEQYF.

V is TRBV7-2 and J is TRBJ2-7, with D possibly TRBD1 on 6 matching bases. The CDR3 has 13 residues. The germline gives CDR1 SGHTA, CDR2 FQGNSA. Trimming removed 4 bases from V and 5 bases from J, with 12 bases in between. The CDR3 DNA reads as TGTGCCAGCAGCTGGCGACAGGCCAACGAGCAGTACTTC. This codes for CASSWRQANEQYF.

The chain has TRBV11-1 and TRBJ2-1, with 9 nucleotides matching TRBD2. The V gene end was trimmed by 0 bases and the J gene end by 8 bases; junction bases not matched to a gene: 2. There are 14 residues in the CDR3. Germline V CDR1 and CDR2: SGHAT, FQDESV (reference sequence). CDR3 sequence reads: CASSLARTSDEQFF. CDR3 DNA sequence: TGTGCCAGCAGCTTAGCGCGGACTAGCGATGAGCAGTTCTTC.

There are a few counts of this clonotype. This chain links TRBV12-3 or TRBV12-4 with TRBJ2-5; 9 nucleotides match TRBD1. This CDR3 contains 13 residues. Unmatched junction bases numbered 5, after V lost 8 bases and J lost 4 bases. CDR3 region: CASAWGQGETQYF. The CDR3, as DNA: TGTGCCAGCGCCTGGGGACAGGGAGAGACCCAGTACTTC.

This clonotype appeared a few times. CDR3 loop: CASRFWGVGDTQYF. The CDR3 region has the DNA TGTGCCAGCAGATTTTGGGGGGTTGGAGATACGCAGTATTTT. The chain links TRBV12-3 or TRBV12-4 to TRBJ2-3; D possibly corresponds to TRBD2 (6 bases). V was shortened by 6 bases and J by 5 bases, with 15 bases between the two germline ends. The CDR3 has 14 amino acids.

This clonotype was recorded many times. The chain joins TRBV6-5 to TRBJ2-5, with 11 bases fitting TRBD2. Germline V gives CDR1 MNHEY, CDR2 SVGAGI. With V trimmed by 0 bases and J by 4 bases, 10 bases remained unmatched. This CDR3 contains 18 residues. The CDR3 DNA sequence: TGTGCCAGCAGTTACTCGGTTAGCGGGGGGGCCGAGAGAGAGACCCAGTACTTC. Protein: CASSYSVSGGAERETQYF.

The chain uses TRBV19 and TRBJ2-3; weak D call: TRBD1 (6 bases). Trimming took off 3 bases at V and 2 bases at J, with 12 bases between the two ends. This CDR3 is 15 amino acids long. Germline V CDR1 and CDR2: LNHDA, SQIVND (reference sequence). The CDR3 bases are TGTGCCAGTAGTATGGGGGCTGGGCTCACAGATACGCAGTATTTT. As protein: CASSMGAGLTDTQYF.

This clonotype was observed at least ten times. The J gene is TRBJ2-1, the V gene TRBV7-2; D is uncertain. The CDR3 is made up of 13 amino acids. V was cut by 4 bases and J by 6 bases, with 10 bases left in between. Germline assignment: CDR1 SGHTA and CDR2 FQGNSA. The CDR3 DNA follows: TGTGCCAGCAGCTCCGGTCGGCGCAATGAGCAGTTCTTC. It translates to CASSSGRRNEQFF.

This clonotype has a handful of counts. This chain links TRBV7-2 with TRBJ1-2, with D perhaps TRBD1 (6 bases). Germline values: CDR1 SGHTA, CDR2 FQGNSA. Trimming took off 5 bases at V and 5 bases at J, with 15 bases between the two ends. The CDR3 contains 14 residues. As DNA, the CDR3 is TGTGCCAGCAGCCTAACCCCAGGGGCATATGGCTACACCTTC. Translated, it gives CASSLTPGAYGYTF.

V gene TRBV10-3 combines with J gene TRBJ2-7; 13 bases are a match to TRBD2. V dropped 2 bases and J dropped 2; count of bases not matched to a gene: 9. Looked up from germline, CDR1 is ENHRY and CDR2 is SYGVKD. The CDR3 is 18 residues long. The DNA for the CDR3 is TGTGCCATCAGTGAGCTACTCCCGGGACTAGCGGGGACCTACGAGCAGTACTTC. Its translation: CAISELLPGLAGTYEQYF.

The chain combines TRBV20-1 with TRBJ2-7; 9 bases fit TRBD1. This CDR3 spans 14 amino acids. Germline assignment: CDR1 DFQATT and CDR2 SNEGSKA (reference sequence). With 2 bases clipped from V and 4 bases from J, the junction kept 6 bases outside the gene matches. The CDR3 is CSARPGQGLYEQYF. CDR3 DNA: TGCAGTGCTAGACCGGGACAGGGTTTGTACGAGCAGTACTTC.